This T cell receptor beta chain was identified during a study of molecular identifiers for immune sequencing clone quantification. Naive CD8 sequencing libraries were generated from about 19,000 to 1,100,000 sorted cells, with 10%, 30% or 50% RNA as input. The CDR3 sequence is 14 residues long. Germline values: CDR1 MNHEY, CDR2 SMNVEV (reference sequence). V lost 5 bases and J 0 bases, leaving 10 bases between the germline ends. As for this clonotype: What it binds is not known.

A single record per CDR3 protein comes from TCRdb applying MiXCR to the PCR reads. The data hold over 600,000 distinct CDR3 sequences, with just under 20% observed a single time. Study-level findings and limits: Clones that exceeded 20 RNA copies held over 99% of effector molecules, yet under 1% in naive cells.

J is TRBJ1-1 and V is TRBV27, with a tentative D call TRBD1 (6 bases). The sample was naive CD8+ T cells from blood, with Jurkat cell RNA spiked in. Subset given: FACS-sorted CD8+CD4-CCR7+CD45RA+ naive T cells. The TCR comes from a human donor in good health. Some libraries in this study had Jurkat cell RNA spiked in. CDR3 coding DNA: TGTGCCAGCAGTGGCAGGGGAATGAACACTGAAGCTTTCTTT. Translated: CASSGRGMNTEAFF.